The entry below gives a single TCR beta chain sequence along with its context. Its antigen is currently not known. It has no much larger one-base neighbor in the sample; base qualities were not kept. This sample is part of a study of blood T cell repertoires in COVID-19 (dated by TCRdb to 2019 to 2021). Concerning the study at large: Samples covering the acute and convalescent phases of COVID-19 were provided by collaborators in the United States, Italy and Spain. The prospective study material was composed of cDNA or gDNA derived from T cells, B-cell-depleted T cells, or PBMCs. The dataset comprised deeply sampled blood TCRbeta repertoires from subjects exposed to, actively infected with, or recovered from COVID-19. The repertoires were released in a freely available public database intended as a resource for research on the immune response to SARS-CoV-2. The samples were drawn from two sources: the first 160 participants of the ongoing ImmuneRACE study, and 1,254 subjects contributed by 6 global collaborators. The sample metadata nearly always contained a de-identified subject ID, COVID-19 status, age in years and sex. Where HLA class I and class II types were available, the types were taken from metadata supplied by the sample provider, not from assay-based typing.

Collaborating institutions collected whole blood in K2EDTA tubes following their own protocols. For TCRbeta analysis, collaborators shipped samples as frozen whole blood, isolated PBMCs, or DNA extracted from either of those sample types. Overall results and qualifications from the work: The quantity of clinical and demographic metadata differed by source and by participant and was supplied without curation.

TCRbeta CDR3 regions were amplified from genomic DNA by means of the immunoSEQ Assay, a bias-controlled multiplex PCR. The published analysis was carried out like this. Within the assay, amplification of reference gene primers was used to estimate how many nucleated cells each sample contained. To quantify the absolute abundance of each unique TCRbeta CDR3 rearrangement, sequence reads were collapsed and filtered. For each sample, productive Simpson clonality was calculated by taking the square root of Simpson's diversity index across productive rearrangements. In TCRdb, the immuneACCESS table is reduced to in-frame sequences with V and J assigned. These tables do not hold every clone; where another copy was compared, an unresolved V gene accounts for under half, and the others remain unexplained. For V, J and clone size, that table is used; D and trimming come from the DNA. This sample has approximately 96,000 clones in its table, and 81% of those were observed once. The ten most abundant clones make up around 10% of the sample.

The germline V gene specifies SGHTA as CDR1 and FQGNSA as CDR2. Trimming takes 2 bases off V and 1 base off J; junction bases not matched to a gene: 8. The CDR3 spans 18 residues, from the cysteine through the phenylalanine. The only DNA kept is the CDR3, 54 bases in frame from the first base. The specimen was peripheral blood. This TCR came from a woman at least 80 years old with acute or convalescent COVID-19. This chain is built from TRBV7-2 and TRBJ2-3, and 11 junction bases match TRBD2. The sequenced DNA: TGTGCCAGCAGCTTATCTCTAGCGGGGGGACCGGGCACAGATACGCAGTATTTT. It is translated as CASSLSLAGGPGTDTQYF. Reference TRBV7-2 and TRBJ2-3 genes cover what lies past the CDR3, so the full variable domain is GAGVSQSPSNKVTEKGKDVELRCDPISGHTALYWYRQSLGQGLEFLIYFQGNSAPDKSGLPSDRFSAERTGGSVSTLTIQRTQQEDSAVYLCASSLSLAGGPGTDTQYFGPGTRLTVL.